This T cell receptor (beta chain) originates from a study of graft-versus-host responses after intestinal transplantation. The wider study: All recipients were given anti-thymocyte globulin induction, and tacrolimus and steroids were then administered for 2 to 4 years. Study-wide findings and caveats: Researchers found peak circulating GvH clone levels linked to early post-transplant HvG declines. Allografts of one patient group, those with graft-donor T cell macrochimerism, had high graft-versus-host to host-versus-graft clonal ratios.

Sequencing used immunoSEQ multiplex PCR; TCRdb keeps in-frame clones, though not all of them. The table records 25,000 to 35,000 clones, around 83% of them present only once. Losses at the gene ends were 5 bases for V and 2 bases for J; bases not matched to a gene: 6. Germline CDR1 MRHNA, CDR2 SNTAGT. The CDR3 runs 15 residues. This clone occurred once. Its antigen is still unknown. The TCR sequence derives from a human donor who received an intestinal transplant. The chain couples TRBV6-4 to TRBJ2-3, with 8 positions matching TRBD2. Sequencing used unstimulated CD8+ T cells sorted from spleen or lymph node cells, obtained before intestinal transplant. The CDR3 DNA reads as TGTGCCAGCAGTCTCACTAGCGGTACCACAGATACGCAGTATTTT. This sequence encodes CASSLTSGTTDTQYF.